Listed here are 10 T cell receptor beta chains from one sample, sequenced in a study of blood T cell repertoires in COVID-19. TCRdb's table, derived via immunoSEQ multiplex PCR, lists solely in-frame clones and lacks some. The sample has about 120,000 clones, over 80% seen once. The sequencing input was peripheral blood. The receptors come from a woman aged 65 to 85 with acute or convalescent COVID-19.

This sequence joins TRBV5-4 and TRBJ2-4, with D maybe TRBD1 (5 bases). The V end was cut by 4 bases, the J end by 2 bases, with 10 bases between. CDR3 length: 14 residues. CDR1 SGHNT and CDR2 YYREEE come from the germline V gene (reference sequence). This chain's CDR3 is CASSRPGSKNIQYF. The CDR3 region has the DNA TGTGCCAGCAGCCGCCCAGGGTCCAAAAACATTCAGTACTTC.

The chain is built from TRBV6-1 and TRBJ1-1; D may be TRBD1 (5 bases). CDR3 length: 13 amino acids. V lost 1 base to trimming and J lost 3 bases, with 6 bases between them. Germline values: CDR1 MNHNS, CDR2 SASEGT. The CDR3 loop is CASSEGQYTEAFF. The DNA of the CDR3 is TGTGCCAGCAGTGAAGGACAGTACACTGAAGCTTTCTTT.

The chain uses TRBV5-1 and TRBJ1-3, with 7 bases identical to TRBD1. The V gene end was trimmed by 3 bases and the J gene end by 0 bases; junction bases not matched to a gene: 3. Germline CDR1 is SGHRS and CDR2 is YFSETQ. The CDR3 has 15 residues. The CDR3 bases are TGCGCCAGCAGCTCACGGACAGGCTCTGGAAACACCATATATTTT. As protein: CASSSRTGSGNTIYF.

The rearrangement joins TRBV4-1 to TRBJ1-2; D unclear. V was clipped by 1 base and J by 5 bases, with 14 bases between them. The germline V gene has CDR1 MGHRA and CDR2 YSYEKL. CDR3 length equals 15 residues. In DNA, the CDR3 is TGCGCCAGCAGCCAAGGGCGGTTAACCGAGTATGGCTACACCTTC. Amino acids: CASSQGRLTEYGYTF.

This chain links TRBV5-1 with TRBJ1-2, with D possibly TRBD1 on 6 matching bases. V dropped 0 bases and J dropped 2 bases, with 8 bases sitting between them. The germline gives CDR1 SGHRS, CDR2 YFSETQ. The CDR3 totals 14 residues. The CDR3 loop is CASSLGTANYGYTF. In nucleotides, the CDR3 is TGCGCCAGCAGCTTGGGGACAGCAAACTATGGCTACACCTTC.

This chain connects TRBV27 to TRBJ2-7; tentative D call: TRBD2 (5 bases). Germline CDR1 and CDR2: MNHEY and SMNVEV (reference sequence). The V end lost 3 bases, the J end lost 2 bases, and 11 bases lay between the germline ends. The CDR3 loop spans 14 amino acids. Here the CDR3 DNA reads TGTGCCAGCAGTTTGCGGGCAGTGCCCTACGAGCAGTACTTC. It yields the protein CASSLRAVPYEQYF.

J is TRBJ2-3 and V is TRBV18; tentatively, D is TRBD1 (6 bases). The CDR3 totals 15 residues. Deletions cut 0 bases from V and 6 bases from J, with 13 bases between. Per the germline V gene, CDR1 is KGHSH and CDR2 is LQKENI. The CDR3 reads CASSPPHRATDTQYF. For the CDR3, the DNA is TGTGCCAGCTCACCACCCCACAGGGCTACGGATACGCAGTATTTT.

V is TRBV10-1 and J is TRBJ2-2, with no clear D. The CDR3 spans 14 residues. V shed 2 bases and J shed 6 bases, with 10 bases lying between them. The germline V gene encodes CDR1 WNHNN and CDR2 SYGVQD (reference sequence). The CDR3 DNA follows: TGCGCCAGCAGTGAGAGGCCTAGGTCCGGGGAGCTGTTTTTT. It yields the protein CASSERPRSGELFF.

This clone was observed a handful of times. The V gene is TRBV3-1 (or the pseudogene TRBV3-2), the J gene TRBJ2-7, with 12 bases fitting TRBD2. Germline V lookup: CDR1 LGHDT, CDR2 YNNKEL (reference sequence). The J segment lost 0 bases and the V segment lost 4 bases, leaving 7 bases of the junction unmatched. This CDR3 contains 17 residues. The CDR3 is CASSPWTSGDSSYEQYF. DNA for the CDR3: TGTGCCAGCAGCCCCTGGACTAGCGGGGACTCCTCCTACGAGCAGTACTTC.

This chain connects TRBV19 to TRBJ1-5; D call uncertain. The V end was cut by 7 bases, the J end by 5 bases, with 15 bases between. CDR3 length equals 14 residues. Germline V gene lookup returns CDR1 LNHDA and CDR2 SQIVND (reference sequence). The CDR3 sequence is CASTPSGGDQPQHF. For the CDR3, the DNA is TGTGCCAGTACCCCCTCCGGCGGGGATCAGCCCCAGCATTTT.